These T cell receptor beta chains were read from a single sample in a study of blood T cells in healthy people across ages. TCRdb re-called the 5' RACE reads with MiXCR, one entry per CDR3 protein. The table has fewer than 950,000 distinct CDR3 sequences, roughly 50% seen once. Source material: blood. These receptors came from an elderly man in good health. Both conserved end residues are part of each CDR3. Each record gives: clone size, V gene, J gene, D gene, CDR3 protein, CDR3 DNA. The D gene is left open where the match is weak. The size of a clone is reported for some rows only, either as once, few or many, or as a class for expanded clones.

abundance: .; v_gene: TRBV7-9; j_gene: TRBJ2-1; d_gene: TRBD2; CDR3aa: CASSHGTSVTSSYNEQFF; CDR3nt: TGTGCCAGCAGCCACGGGACTAGCGTTACGAGCTCCTACAATGAGCAGTTCTTC
abundance: once; v_gene: TRBV7-2; j_gene: TRBJ1-4; d_gene: .; CDR3aa: CASSLGTVGEKLFF; CDR3nt: TGTGCCAGCAGCTTAGGGACAGTTGGTGAAAAACTGTTTTTT
abundance: few; v_gene: TRBV20-1; j_gene: TRBJ1-4; d_gene: .; CDR3aa: CSATQGSNEKLFF; CDR3nt: TGCAGTGCTACCCAGGGGTCCAATGAAAAACTGTTTTTT
abundance: .; v_gene: TRBV27; j_gene: TRBJ1-4; d_gene: .; CDR3aa: CASKNSPNEKLFF; CDR3nt: TGTGCCAGCAAGAACAGCCCTAATGAAAAACTGTTTTTT
abundance: .; v_gene: TRBV27; j_gene: TRBJ2-7; d_gene: .; CDR3aa: CASSFRDNYEQYF; CDR3nt: TGTGCCAGCAGTTTTCGGGACAACTACGAGCAGTACTTC
abundance: .; v_gene: TRBV30; j_gene: TRBJ2-3; d_gene: .; CDR3aa: CAWETEGRYAYF; CDR3nt: TGTGCCTGGGAGACTGAGGGAAGATACGCGTATTTT
abundance: .; v_gene: TRBV18; j_gene: TRBJ2-6; d_gene: .; CDR3aa: CASSQRDMIRANVLTF; CDR3nt: TGTGCCAGCTCACAGAGGGACATGATTAGGGCCAACGTCCTGACTTTC
abundance: .; v_gene: TRBV6-5; j_gene: TRBJ2-5; d_gene: .; CDR3aa: CASSYATGTGGTQYF; CDR3nt: TGTGCCAGCAGTTACGCCACAGGGACTGGAGGGACCCAGTACTTC
abundance: .; v_gene: TRBV5-5; j_gene: TRBJ1-5; d_gene: .; CDR3aa: CASSPTWAGTYYSNQPQHF; CDR3nt: TGTGCCAGCAGCCCGACTTGGGCCGGGACTTATTATAGCAATCAGCCCCAGCATTTT
abundance: .; v_gene: TRBV20-1; j_gene: TRBJ1-2; d_gene: .; CDR3aa: CSAPDPDLGGYTF; CDR3nt: TGCAGTGCCCCAGACCCGGACCTAGGGGGCTACACCTTC
abundance: .; v_gene: TRBV5-1; j_gene: TRBJ1-4; d_gene: .; CDR3aa: CASSPWAKEDEKLFF; CDR3nt: TGCGCCAGCAGCCCATGGGCAAAGGAGGATGAAAAACTGTTTTTT
abundance: .; v_gene: TRBV18; j_gene: TRBJ2-7; d_gene: .; CDR3aa: CASSPMGWGEQYF; CDR3nt: TGTGCCAGCTCACCAATGGGCTGGGGCGAGCAGTACTTC